These 27 T cell receptor beta chains originate from one sample sequenced in a study of blood T cell repertoires in COVID-19 (dated by TCRdb to 2018 to 2020). Library prep was done by the immunoSEQ multiplex PCR assay. This is the immuneACCESS table as TCRdb keeps it, with only in-frame sequences that have V and J called. A part of the clones is gone; compared with another copy, unresolved V genes explain less than half, and the rest is unexplained. The sample contains roughly 75,000 clones, 65% to 85% of them found a single time. The ten largest account for around 13% of the sample. Material for sequencing was peripheral blood. These TCRs come from a middle-aged man with COVID-19, enrolled during active disease.

This clone was recorded a few times. The V call is TRBV9, the J call TRBJ1-4, with 7 bases that match TRBD1. J was trimmed by 1 base and V by 4 bases; bases with no gene match: 4. This CDR3 spans 15 amino acids. CDR1 is SGDLS and CDR2 is YYNGEE in the germline V gene. CDR3 residues: CASSPGDRTNEKLFF. In nucleotides, the CDR3 is TGTGCCAGCAGCCCAGGGGACAGAACTAATGAAAAACTGTTTTTT. Supplemented by reference TRBV9 and TRBJ1-4, the full variable domain reads DSGVTQTPKHLITATGQRVTLRCSPRSGDLSVYWYQQSLDQGLQFLIQYYNGEERAKGNILERFSAQQFPDLHSELNLSSLELGDSALYFCASSPGDRTNEKLFFGSGTQLSVL.

This chain uses TRBV19 with TRBJ2-1; D remains unclear. CDR3 length: 16 amino acids. Germline V lookup: CDR1 LNHDA, CDR2 SQIVND (reference sequence). Trimming took off 2 bases at V and 8 bases at J, with 19 bases between the two ends. CDR3 DNA sequence: TGTGCCAGTAGTATACGAGGCCGGCTACCCTGGGATGAGCAGTTCTTC. It is translated as CASSIRGRLPWDEQFF.

This clone was found once. The V call is TRBV7-9, the J call TRBJ1-1, with 8 positions matching TRBD1. CDR3 length: 13 residues. From germline, CDR1 is SEHNR and CDR2 FQNEAQ (reference sequence). Unmatched junction bases numbered 2, after V lost 8 bases and J lost 0 bases. The CDR3 spells CASHRGMNTEAFF. The CDR3 DNA reads as TGTGCCAGCCACAGGGGGATGAACACTGAAGCTTTCTTT.

This chain connects TRBV5-1 to TRBJ2-7; TRBD1 aligns across 7 bases. V shed 0 bases, J shed 2 bases, and the junction held 5 bases outside the gene matches. The length of the CDR3 is 15 residues. CDR1 and CDR2 from the germline V gene are SGHRS and YFSETQ. The CDR3 region is CASSLEYRGTYEQYF. The CDR3 DNA reads as TGCGCCAGCAGCTTGGAATACAGGGGAACCTACGAGCAGTACTTC.

The V gene is TRBV7-8, the J gene TRBJ2-3; D may be TRBD1 (5 bases). Germline CDR1 and CDR2: SGHVS and FQNEAQ. The V end lost 5 bases, the J end lost 11 bases, and 11 bases lay between the germline ends. The CDR3 is 11 residues long. The CDR3 coding sequence is TGTGCCAGCAGCCTTAGGACAAGGCAGTATTTT. It specifies CASSLRTRQYF.

The V gene is TRBV6-5, the J gene TRBJ1-5; a weak D match, TRBD1 (5 bases). CDR3 size: 15 residues. Germline V gene sequence: CDR1 MNHEY, CDR2 SVGAGI. Trimming cost V 6 bases and J 0 bases, with 12 bases left between them. CDR3 in DNA: TGTGCCAGCAGGGACCAGGGTAATAGCAATCAGCCCCAGCATTTT. Its translation: CASRDQGNSNQPQHF.

This clone has only a few counts. The chain links TRBV19 to TRBJ1-5, with D hard to call. The germline V gene encodes CDR1 LNHDA and CDR2 SQIVND (reference sequence). The CDR3 has 13 amino acids. The V and J ends lost 6 bases and 7 bases respectively, with 13 bases between them. CDR3 DNA: TGTGCCAGTAGCCGTCAGGATAGGCAGCCCCAGCATTTT. Its translation is CASSRQDRQPQHF.

The rearrangement joins TRBV19 to TRBJ2-1, with 12 bases that match TRBD2. Trimming at V came to 5 bases and at J to 4 bases, leaving 6 bases not matched to a gene. This CDR3 contains 16 residues. CDR1 and CDR2 (germline): LNHDA, SQIVND (reference sequence). This CDR3 is CASSPLLAGGYNEQFF. CDR3 in DNA: TGTGCCAGTAGTCCTTTACTAGCGGGAGGTTACAATGAGCAGTTCTTC.

The chain is built from TRBV25-1 and TRBJ1-2, with 7 bases aligning to TRBD1. CDR3 length: 15 amino acids. J was trimmed by 0 bases and V by 2 bases; bases with no gene match: 3. Per the germline V gene, CDR1 is MGHDK and CDR2 is SYGVNS. The CDR3: CASSEGQGANYGYTF. CDR3 in DNA: TGTGCCAGCAGTGAAGGGCAGGGGGCTAACTATGGCTACACCTTC.

The V and J genes are TRBV6-6 and TRBJ2-2; TRBD1 matches 7 bases. The junction had 11 bases not matched to a gene; V was cut back by 6 bases and J by 4 bases. This CDR3 is 16 amino acids long. CDR1 is MNHNY, CDR2 SVGAGI, per germline (reference sequence). The CDR3 DNA follows: TGTGCCAGCAGCCCTACAGGGGCCCCCGGCACCGGGGAGCTGTTTTTT. Translation gives CASSPTGAPGTGELFF.

This chain joins TRBV5-1 and TRBJ2-1, with TRBD2 identical over 11 bases. Germline lookup yields CDR1 SGHRS and CDR2 YFSETQ. The ends lost 0 bases at V and 5 bases at J; junction bases unmatched: 7. The CDR3 runs 17 residues. CDR3 bases: TGCGCCAGCAGCTTGGCCGTAACTAGCGGGAGACACAATGAGCAGTTCTTC. Its translation is CASSLAVTSGRHNEQFF.

This clone has only one observation. This sequence joins TRBV7-2 and TRBJ2-5; 13 nucleotides align to TRBD2. V shed 4 bases, J shed 4 bases, and the junction held 3 bases outside the gene matches. Germline V gives CDR1 SGHTA, CDR2 FQGNSA. This CDR3 spans 15 amino acids. In nucleotides, the CDR3 is TGTGCCAGCAGCTCCTGGACTAGCGGGAGAGAGACCCAGTACTTC. Protein product: CASSSWTSGRETQYF.

The rearrangement uses TRBV28 and TRBJ1-5; 9 bases line up with TRBD1. With 8 bases clipped from V and 3 bases from J, the junction kept 5 bases outside the gene matches. The CDR3 is 14 amino acids. Looked up from germline, CDR1 is MDHEN and CDR2 is SYDVKM. CDR3 in DNA: TGTGCCAGCGACGGGACAGGGCCCAATCAGCCCCAGCATTTT. Protein: CASDGTGPNQPQHF.

The chain has TRBV5-1 and TRBJ2-3, with 8 bases identical to TRBD1. Germline CDR1 and CDR2: SGHRS and YFSETQ. The CDR3 runs 14 residues. Trimming cost V 4 bases and J 3 bases; bases outside gene matches: 4. CDR3 sequence reads: CASSQGQETDTQYF. CDR3 in DNA: TGCGCCAGCAGCCAGGGACAGGAGACAGATACGCAGTATTTT.

This chain joins TRBV7-9 and TRBJ2-5, with 14 bases matching TRBD2. The CDR3 is 16 amino acids. Germline lookup yields CDR1 SEHNR and CDR2 FQNEAQ (reference sequence). The J segment lost 3 bases and the V segment lost 5 bases, leaving 5 bases of the junction unmatched. For the CDR3, the DNA is TGTGCCAGCAGCCCTGCGACTAGCGGGAGGGAAGAGACCCAGTACTTC. Translating gives CASSPATSGREETQYF.

The chain links TRBV9 to TRBJ2-2; TRBD2 might be the D (6 bases). V was shortened by 0 bases and J by 4 bases, with 10 bases between the two germline ends. This CDR3 has 15 amino acids. Germline V gene lookup returns CDR1 SGDLS and CDR2 YYNGEE. CDR3 sequence reads: CASSVAPGSTGELFF. The CDR3 coding sequence is TGTGCCAGCAGCGTAGCCCCCGGGAGCACCGGGGAGCTGTTTTTT.

The V gene is TRBV5-1, the J gene TRBJ2-2; perhaps TRBD2 as D (6 bases). The CDR3 loop spans 17 amino acids. Per germline, CDR1 SGHRS and CDR2 YFSETQ. V was pared by 0 bases and J by 1 base, with 13 bases between. CDR3 region: CASSLALAGMNTGELFF. The CDR3 bases are TGCGCCAGCAGCTTGGCCCTGGCGGGGATGAACACCGGGGAGCTGTTTTTT.

The V gene is TRBV6-5, the J gene TRBJ2-1, with D perhaps TRBD2 (6 bases). Germline V CDR1 and CDR2: MNHEY, SVGAGI. Trimming left V 2 bases short and J 7 bases short, with 12 bases between. The CDR3 is 14 amino acids. CDR3 loop: CASSYQGGDNEQFF. CDR3 coding DNA: TGTGCCAGCAGTTACCAGGGAGGCGATAATGAGCAGTTCTTC.

The rearrangement joins TRBV9 to TRBJ2-5, with D tentatively TRBD2 (5 bases). Germline values: CDR1 SGDLS, CDR2 YYNGEE. The CDR3 has 18 residues. V was cut by 3 bases and J by 1 base, with 22 bases left in between. The DNA of the CDR3 is TGTGCCAGCAGCGCTCCCGCGGCGGGCAGCTGGGGCCAAGAGACCCAGTACTTC. Protein product: CASSAPAAGSWGQETQYF.

J is TRBJ2-2 and V is TRBV30, with 10 bases aligning to TRBD2. There are 14 residues in the CDR3. The germline V gene encodes CDR1 GTSNPN and CDR2 SVGIG (reference sequence). V gave up 3 bases and J gave up 5 bases; unmatched junction bases: 3. The CDR3 is CAWRGTSVTGELFF. The CDR3 nucleotides are TGTGCCTGGAGAGGGACTAGCGTAACCGGGGAGCTGTTTTTT.

The chain employs TRBV6-2 or TRBV6-3 and TRBJ2-6; D may be TRBD1 (6 bases). CDR3 length equals 15 residues. Trimming pared 4 bases from V and 4 bases from J, leaving 11 bases between. CDR1 is MNHEY, CDR2 SVGEGT, per germline. Here the CDR3 DNA reads TGTGCCAGCAGTTCCAGGGGCACCGGGGCCAACGTCCTGACTTTC. Amino acids: CASSSRGTGANVLTF.

The rearrangement joins TRBV7-2 to TRBJ1-2, with 9 nucleotides matching TRBD1. Unmatched junction bases numbered 5, after V lost 5 bases and J lost 1 base. The CDR3 extends over 15 amino acids. Germline V gene lookup returns CDR1 SGHTA and CDR2 FQGNSA. CDR3 DNA sequence: TGTGCCAGCAGCAGGTGGACAGGGGATAACTATGGCTACACCTTC. Amino acid sequence: CASSRWTGDNYGYTF.

The sample holds one count of this clone. V usage is TRBV25-1 and J usage is TRBJ1-4, with D maybe TRBD1 (5 bases). This CDR3 spans 14 amino acids. Germline V gene data show CDR1 as MGHDK and CDR2 as SYGVNS. V was shortened by 3 bases and J by 4 bases, with 9 bases between the two germline ends. CDR3 residues: CASSEGRGNEKLFF. DNA of the CDR3: TGTGCCAGCAGTGAGGGTAGGGGTAATGAAAAACTGTTTTTT.

The chain recombines TRBV28 with TRBJ1-2; D gene unclear. V lost 5 bases and J lost 4, with 17 bases in between. The CDR3 loop spans 15 amino acids. Germline lookup yields CDR1 MDHEN and CDR2 SYDVKM. The CDR3 DNA reads as TGTGCCAGCAGTCTGACTAGATCCCGGGGCTATGGCTACACCTTC. Its translation: CASSLTRSRGYGYTF.

This chain connects TRBV7-8 to TRBJ1-5, with TRBD1 matching 8 bases. The CDR3 consists of 16 residues. Losses at the gene ends were 7 bases for V and 1 base for J; bases not matched to a gene: 9. CDR1 and CDR2 (germline): SGHVS, FQNEAQ. In DNA, the CDR3 is TGTGCCAGCACTGGATACAGGGGGAGGAGCAATCAGCCCCAGCATTTT. This codes for CASTGYRGRSNQPQHF.

The chain uses TRBV28 and TRBJ2-6, with a weak D call TRBD1 (5 bases). The CDR3 extends over 15 amino acids. CDR1 is MDHEN and CDR2 is SYDVKM in the germline V gene. Trimming left V 5 bases short and J 1 base short, with 9 bases between. This chain's CDR3 is CASSPQGSGANVLTF. The DNA for the CDR3 is TGTGCCAGCAGTCCCCAGGGTTCTGGGGCCAACGTCCTGACTTTC.

A note on this clone: Different DNA sequences within this sample yield the same CDR3. The chain links TRBV11-3 to TRBJ1-1; D uncertain. The V gene's germline CDR1 is SGHNT and CDR2 YENEEA. This CDR3 region has 14 residues. V lost 5 bases and J lost 1, with 11 bases in between. CDR3 protein: CASSPSTENTEAFF. The CDR3 bases are TGTGCCAGCAGCCCCTCTACAGAGAACACTGAAGCTTTCTTT.